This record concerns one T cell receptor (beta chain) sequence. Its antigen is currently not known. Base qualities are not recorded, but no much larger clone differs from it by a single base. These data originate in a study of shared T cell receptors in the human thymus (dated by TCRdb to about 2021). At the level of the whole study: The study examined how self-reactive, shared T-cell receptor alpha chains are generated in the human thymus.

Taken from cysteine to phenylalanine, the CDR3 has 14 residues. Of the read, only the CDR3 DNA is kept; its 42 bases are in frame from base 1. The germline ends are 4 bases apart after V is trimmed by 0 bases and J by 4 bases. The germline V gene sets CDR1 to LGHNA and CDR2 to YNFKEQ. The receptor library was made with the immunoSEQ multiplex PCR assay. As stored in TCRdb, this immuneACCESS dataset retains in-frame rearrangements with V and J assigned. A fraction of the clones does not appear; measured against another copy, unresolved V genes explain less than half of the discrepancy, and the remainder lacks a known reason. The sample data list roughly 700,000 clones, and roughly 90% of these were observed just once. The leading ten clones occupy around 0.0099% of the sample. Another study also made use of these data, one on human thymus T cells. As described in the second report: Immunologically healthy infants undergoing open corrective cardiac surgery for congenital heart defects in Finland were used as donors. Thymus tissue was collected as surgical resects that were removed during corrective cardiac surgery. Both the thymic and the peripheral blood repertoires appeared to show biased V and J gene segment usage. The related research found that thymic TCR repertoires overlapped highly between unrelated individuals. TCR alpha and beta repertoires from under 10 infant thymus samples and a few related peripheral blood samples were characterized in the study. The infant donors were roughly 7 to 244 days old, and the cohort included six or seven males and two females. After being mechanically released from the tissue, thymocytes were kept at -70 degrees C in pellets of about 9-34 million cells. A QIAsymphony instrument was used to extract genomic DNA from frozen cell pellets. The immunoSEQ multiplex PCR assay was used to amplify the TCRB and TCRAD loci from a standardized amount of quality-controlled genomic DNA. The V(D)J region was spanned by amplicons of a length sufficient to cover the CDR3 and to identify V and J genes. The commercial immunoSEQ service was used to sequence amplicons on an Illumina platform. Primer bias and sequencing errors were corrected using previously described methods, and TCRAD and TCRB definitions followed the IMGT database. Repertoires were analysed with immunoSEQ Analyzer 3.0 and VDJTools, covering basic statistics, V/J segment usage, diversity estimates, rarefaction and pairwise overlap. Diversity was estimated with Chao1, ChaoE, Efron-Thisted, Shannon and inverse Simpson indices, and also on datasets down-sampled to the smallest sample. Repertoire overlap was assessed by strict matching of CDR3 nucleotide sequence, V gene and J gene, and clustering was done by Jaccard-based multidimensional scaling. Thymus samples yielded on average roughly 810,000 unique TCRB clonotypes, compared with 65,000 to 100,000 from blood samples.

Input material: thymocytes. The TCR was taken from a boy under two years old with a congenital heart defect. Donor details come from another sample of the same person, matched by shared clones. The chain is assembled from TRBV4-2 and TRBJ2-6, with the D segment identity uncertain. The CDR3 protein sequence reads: CASSQEAGANVLTF. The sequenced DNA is TGTGCCAGCAGCCAAGAAGCCGGGGCCAACGTCCTGACTTTC.